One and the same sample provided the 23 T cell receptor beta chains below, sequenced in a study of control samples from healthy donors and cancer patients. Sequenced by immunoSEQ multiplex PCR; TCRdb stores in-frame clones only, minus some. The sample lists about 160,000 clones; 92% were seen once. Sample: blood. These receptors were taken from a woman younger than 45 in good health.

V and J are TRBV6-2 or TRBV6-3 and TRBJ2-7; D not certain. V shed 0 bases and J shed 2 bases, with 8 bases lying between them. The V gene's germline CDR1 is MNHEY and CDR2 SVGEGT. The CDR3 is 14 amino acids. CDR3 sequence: CASSYSELTYEQYF. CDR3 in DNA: TGTGCCAGCAGTTACTCAGAACTTACCTACGAGCAGTACTTC.

The CDR3 region has the DNA TGTGCCAGCAGCTTTTGGACAGGCAATCAGCCCCAGCATTTT. Protein sequence: CASSFWTGNQPQHF. The gene calls are TRBV7-2 and TRBJ1-5; TRBD1 is a possible D gene (6 bases). CDR3 size: 14 residues. Looked up from germline, CDR1 is SGHTA and CDR2 is FQGNSA. V was trimmed by 3 bases and J by 2 bases, leaving 8 bases between them. Full variable domain (rest looked up from reference TRBV7-2 and TRBJ1-5): GAGVSQSPSNKVTEKGKDVELRCDPISGHTALYWYRQSLGQGLEFLIYFQGNSAPDKSGLPSDRFSAERTGGSVSTLTIQRTQQEDSAVYLCASSFWTGNQPQHFGDGTRLSIL.

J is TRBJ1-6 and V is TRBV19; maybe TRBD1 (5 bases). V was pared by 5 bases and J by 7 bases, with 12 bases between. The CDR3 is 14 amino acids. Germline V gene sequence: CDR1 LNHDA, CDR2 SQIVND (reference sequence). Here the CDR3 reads CASSGQGTNSPLHF. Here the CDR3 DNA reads TGTGCCAGTAGTGGACAAGGGACCAATTCACCCCTCCACTTT.

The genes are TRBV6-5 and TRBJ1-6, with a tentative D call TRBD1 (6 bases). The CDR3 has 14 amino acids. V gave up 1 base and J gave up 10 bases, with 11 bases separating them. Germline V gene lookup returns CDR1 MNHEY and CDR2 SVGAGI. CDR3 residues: CASSYYTGISPLHF. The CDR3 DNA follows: TGTGCCAGCAGTTACTATACAGGGATCTCACCCCTCCACTTT.

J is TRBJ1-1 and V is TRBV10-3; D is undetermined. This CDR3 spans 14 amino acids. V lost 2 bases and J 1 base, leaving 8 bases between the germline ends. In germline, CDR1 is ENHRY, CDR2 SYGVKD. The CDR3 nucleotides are TGTGCCATCAGTGAGGGGATGCCGAACACTGAAGCTTTCTTT. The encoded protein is CAISEGMPNTEAFF.

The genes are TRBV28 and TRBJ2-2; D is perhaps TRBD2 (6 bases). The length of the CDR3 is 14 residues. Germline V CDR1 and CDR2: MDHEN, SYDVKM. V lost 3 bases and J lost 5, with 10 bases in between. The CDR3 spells CASSLERETGELFF. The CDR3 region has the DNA TGTGCCAGCAGTTTGGAACGGGAGACCGGGGAGCTGTTTTTT. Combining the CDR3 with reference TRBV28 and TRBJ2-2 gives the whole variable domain DVKVTQSSRYLVKRTGEKVFLECVQDMDHENMFWYRQDPGLGLRLIYFSYDVKMKEKGDIPEGYSVSREKKERFSLILESASTNQTSMYLCASSLERETGELFFGEGSRLTVL.

The CDR3 loop is CASSYGVGTEAFF. CDR3 DNA: TGTGCCAGCAGTTACGGAGTGGGCACTGAAGCTTTCTTT. V is TRBV6-2 or TRBV6-3 and J is TRBJ1-1, with D unresolved. Germline V gene data show CDR1 as MNHEY and CDR2 as SVGEGT. The CDR3 spans 13 residues. V lost 2 bases to trimming and J lost 4 bases, with 8 bases between them.

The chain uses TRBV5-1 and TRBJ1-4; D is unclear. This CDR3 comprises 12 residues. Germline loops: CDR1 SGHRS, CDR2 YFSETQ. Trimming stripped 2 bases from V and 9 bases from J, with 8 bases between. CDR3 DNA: TGCGCCAGCAGCTTTGACGGGAAAAAACTGTTTTTT. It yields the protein CASSFDGKKLFF.

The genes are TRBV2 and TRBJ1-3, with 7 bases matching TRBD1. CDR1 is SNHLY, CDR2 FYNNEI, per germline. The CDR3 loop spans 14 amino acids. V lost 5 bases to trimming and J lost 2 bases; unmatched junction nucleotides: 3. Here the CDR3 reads CASSNQGAGNTIYF. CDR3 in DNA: TGTGCCAGCAGTAACCAGGGGGCTGGAAACACCATATATTTT.

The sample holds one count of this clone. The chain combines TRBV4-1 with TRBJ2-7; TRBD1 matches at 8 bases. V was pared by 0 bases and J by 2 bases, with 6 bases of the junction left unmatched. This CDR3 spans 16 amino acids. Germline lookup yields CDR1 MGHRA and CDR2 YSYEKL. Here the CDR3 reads CASSQDDRQGTYEQYF. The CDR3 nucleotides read TGCGCCAGCAGCCAAGACGACCGACAGGGGACCTACGAGCAGTACTTC.

For the CDR3, the DNA is TGTGCCAGCAGCCCGGCAGCTTACTATGGCTACACCTTC. Translated: CASSPAAYYGYTF. The gene calls are TRBV2 and TRBJ1-2, with no clear D. Trimming shortened V by 6 bases and J by 3 bases, and 11 bases separated the two germline ends. The CDR3 consists of 13 residues. CDR1 SNHLY and CDR2 FYNNEI come from the germline V gene.

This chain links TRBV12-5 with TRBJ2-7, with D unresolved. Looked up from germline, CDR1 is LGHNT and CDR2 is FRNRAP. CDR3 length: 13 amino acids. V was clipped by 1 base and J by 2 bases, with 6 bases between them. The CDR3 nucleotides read TGTGCTAGTGGTTTGGGGCAGACCTACGAGCAGTACTTC. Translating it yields CASGLGQTYEQYF.

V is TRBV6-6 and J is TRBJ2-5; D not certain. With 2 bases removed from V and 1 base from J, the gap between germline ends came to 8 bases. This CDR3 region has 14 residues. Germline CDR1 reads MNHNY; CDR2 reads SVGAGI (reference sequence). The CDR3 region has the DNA TGTGCCAGCAGTTACGGGCAGCTCCAAGAGACCCAGTACTTC. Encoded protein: CASSYGQLQETQYF.

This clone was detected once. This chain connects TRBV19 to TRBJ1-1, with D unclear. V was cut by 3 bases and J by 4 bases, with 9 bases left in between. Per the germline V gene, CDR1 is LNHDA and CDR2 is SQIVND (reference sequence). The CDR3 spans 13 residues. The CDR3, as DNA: TGTGCCAGTAGTATCTGGTCGGGCACTGAAGCTTTCTTT. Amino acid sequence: CASSIWSGTEAFF.

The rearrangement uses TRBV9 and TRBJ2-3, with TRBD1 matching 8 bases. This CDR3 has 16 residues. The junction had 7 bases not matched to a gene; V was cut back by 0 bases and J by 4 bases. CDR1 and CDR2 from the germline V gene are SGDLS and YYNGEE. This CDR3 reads CASSVATGVLADTQYF. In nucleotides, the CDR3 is TGTGCCAGCAGCGTAGCGACAGGGGTGTTAGCAGATACGCAGTATTTT.

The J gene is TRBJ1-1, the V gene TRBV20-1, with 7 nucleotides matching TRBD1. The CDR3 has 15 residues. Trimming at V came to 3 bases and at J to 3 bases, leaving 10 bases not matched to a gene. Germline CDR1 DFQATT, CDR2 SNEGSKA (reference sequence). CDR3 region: CSASHRGGWDTEAFF. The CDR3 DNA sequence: TGCAGTGCTAGTCACAGGGGAGGATGGGACACTGAAGCTTTCTTT.

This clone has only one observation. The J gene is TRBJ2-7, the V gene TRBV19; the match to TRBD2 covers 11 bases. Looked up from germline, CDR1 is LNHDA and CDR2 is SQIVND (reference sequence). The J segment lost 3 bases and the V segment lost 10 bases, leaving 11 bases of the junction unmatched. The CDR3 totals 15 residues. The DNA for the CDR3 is TGTGCCATTAATCCCCAACTAGCGGGGGACTACGAGCAGTACTTC. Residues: CAINPQLAGDYEQYF. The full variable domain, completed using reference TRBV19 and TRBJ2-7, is DGGITQSPKYLFRKEGQNVTLSCEQNLNHDAMYWYRQDPGQGLRLIYYSQIVNDFQKGDIAEGYSVSREKKESFPLTVTSAQKNPTAFYLCAINPQLAGDYEQYFGPGTRLTVT.

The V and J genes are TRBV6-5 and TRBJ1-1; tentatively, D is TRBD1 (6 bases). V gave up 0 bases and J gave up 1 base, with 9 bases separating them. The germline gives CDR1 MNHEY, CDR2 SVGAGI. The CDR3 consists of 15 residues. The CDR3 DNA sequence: TGTGCCAGCAGTTACTCCCGACAGGCGAACACTGAAGCTTTCTTT. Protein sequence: CASSYSRQANTEAFF.

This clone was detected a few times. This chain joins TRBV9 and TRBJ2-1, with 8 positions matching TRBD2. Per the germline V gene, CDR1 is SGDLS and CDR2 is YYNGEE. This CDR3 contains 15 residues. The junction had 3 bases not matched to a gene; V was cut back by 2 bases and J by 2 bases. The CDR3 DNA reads TGTGCCAGCAGCGTCTCTAGCGGGCCCTACAATGAGCAGTTCTTC. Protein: CASSVSSGPYNEQFF.

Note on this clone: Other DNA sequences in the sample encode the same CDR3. The CDR3 nucleotides are TGTGCCAGCAGCTTAAAAGGGAACACTGAAGCTTTCTTT. This sequence encodes CASSLKGNTEAFF. The V and J genes are TRBV11-3 and TRBJ1-1; no clear D gene. Germline CDR1 SGHNT, CDR2 YENEEA. This CDR3 contains 13 residues. V lost 2 bases and J lost 1, with 5 bases in between.

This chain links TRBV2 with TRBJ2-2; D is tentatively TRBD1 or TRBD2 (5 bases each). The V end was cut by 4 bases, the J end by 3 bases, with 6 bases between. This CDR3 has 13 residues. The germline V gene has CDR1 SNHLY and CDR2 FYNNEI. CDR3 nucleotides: TGTGCCAGCAGTGGAGGGGACACCGGGGAGCTGTTTTTT. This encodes CASSGGDTGELFF.

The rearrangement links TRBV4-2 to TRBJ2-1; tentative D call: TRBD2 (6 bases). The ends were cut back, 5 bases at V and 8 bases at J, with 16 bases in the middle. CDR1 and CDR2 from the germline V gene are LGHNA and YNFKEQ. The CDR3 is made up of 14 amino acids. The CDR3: CASSYPGASDEQFF. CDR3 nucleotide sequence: TGTGCCAGCAGCTACCCGGGAGCCTCCGATGAGCAGTTCTTC.

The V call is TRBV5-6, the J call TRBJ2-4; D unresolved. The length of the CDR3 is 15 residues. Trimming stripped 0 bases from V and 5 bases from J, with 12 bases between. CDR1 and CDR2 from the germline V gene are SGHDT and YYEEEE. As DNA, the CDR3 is TGTGCCAGCAGCTTGGTCAGTGGATCCCAAAACATTCAGTACTTC. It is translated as CASSLVSGSQNIQYF. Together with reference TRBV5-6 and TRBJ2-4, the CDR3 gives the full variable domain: DAGVTQSPTHLIKTRGQQVTLRCSPKSGHDTVSWYQQALGQGPQFIFQYYEEEERQRGNFPDRFSGHQFPNYSSELNVNALLLGDSALYLCASSLVSGSQNIQYFGAGTRLSVL.